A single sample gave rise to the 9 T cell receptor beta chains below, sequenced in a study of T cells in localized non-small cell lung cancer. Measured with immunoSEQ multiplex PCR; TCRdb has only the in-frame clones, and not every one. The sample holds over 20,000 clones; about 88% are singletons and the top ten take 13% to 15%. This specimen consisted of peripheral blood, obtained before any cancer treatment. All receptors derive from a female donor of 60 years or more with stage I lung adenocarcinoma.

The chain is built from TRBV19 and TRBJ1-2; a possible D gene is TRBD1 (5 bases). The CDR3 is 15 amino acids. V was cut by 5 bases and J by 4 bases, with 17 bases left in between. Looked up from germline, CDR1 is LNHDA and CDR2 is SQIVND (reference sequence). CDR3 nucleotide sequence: TGTGCCAGTAGTGTGAGAATCCGGGACGTCTATGGCTACACCTTC. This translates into CASSVRIRDVYGYTF.

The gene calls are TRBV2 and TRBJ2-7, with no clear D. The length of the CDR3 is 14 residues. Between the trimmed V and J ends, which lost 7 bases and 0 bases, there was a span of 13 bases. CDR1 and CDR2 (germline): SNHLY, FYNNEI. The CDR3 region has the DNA TGTGCCAGCAACCCGACCGCAATCTCCTACGAGCAGTACTTC. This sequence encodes CASNPTAISYEQYF.

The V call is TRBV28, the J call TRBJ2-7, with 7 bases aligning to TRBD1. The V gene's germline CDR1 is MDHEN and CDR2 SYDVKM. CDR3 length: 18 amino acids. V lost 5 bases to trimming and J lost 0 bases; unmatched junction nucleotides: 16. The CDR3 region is CASSPPGQAYVSSYEQYF. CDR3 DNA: TGTGCCAGCAGTCCGCCCGGACAGGCGTACGTTAGCTCCTACGAGCAGTACTTC.

Here the CDR3 reads CASSRDNYGYTF. Written as DNA, the CDR3 is TGTGCCAGCTCACGGGATAACTATGGCTACACCTTC. The rearrangement links TRBV18 to TRBJ1-2; D call uncertain. Per the germline V gene, CDR1 is KGHSH and CDR2 is LQKENI. Trimming took 4 bases from V and 1 from J, leaving 4 bases between them. The CDR3 totals 12 residues.

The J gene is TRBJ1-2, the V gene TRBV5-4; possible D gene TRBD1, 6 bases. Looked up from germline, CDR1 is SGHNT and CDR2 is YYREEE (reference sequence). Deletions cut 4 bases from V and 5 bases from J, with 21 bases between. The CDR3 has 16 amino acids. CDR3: CASSLPGGRGSYGYTF. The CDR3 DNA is TGTGCCAGCAGCCTCCCCGGGGGCAGGGGAAGTTATGGCTACACCTTC.

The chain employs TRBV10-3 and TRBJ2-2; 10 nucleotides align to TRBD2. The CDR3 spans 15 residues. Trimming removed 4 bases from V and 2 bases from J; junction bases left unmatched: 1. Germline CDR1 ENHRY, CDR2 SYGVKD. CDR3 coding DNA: TGTGCCATCAGTGGGACTAGCGGAAACACCGGGGAGCTGTTTTTT. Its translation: CAISGTSGNTGELFF.

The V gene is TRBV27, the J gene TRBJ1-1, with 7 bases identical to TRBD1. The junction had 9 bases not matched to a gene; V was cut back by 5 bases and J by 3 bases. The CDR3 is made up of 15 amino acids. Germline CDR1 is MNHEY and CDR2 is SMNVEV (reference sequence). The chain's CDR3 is CASSPQVGQHTEAFF. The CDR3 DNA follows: TGTGCCAGCAGTCCCCAGGTGGGACAGCACACTGAAGCTTTCTTT.

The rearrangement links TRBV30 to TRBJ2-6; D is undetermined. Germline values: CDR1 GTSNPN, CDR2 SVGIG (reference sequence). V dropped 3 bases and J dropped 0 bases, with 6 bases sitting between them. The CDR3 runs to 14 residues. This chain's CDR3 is CAWSQSSGANVLTF. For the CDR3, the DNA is TGTGCCTGGAGCCAATCCTCTGGGGCCAACGTCCTGACTTTC.

The CDR3 is CASSTTSGGYNEQFF. CDR3 sequence (DNA): TGTGCCAGCAGCACGACTAGCGGGGGATACAATGAGCAGTTCTTC. The chain joins TRBV5-7 to TRBJ2-1, with 12 bases matching TRBD2. TRBV5-7 is reported as an ORF; its role is uncertain. The V and J ends lost 4 bases and 4 bases, in that order; junction bases with no gene match: 3. This CDR3 has 15 amino acids.